The rows below give T cell receptor beta chains drawn from one sample of a study of T cell responses to AZD1222 COVID-19 vaccine. Sequencing used immunoSEQ multiplex PCR; TCRdb keeps in-frame clones, though not all of them. The table includes about 70,000 clones, 85% to 90% detected once. Sequenced here: peripheral blood, sampled 28 days after the second dose of the MenACWY control vaccine. Receptor source: an adult who received the MenACWY meningococcal vaccine as a control. CDR3s include the opening cysteine and the closing phenylalanine or tryptophan. Fields, in order: V gene, clone size, D gene, J gene, CDR3 DNA, CDR3 protein. The D gene is left open where the match is weak. The size entry is marked missing in some rows and otherwise reads once, few, many or a size class.

>TRBV6-5|NA|NA|TRBJ1-4
TGTGCCAGCGCGCTGAACGGTGAAAAACTGTTTTTT
CASALNGEKLFF
>TRBV5-4|NA|NA|TRBJ2-5
TGTGCCAGCAGCGAATTGGGGGCCCAAGAGACCCAGTACTTC
CASSELGAQETQYF
>TRBV5-1|once|NA|TRBJ1-4
TGCGCCAGCAGCTTGTTGACTCCCCACTCCTCGCCTGAAAAACTGTTTTTT
CASSLLTPHSSPEKLFF
>TRBV7-8|NA|TRBD2|TRBJ2-7
TGTGCCAGCAGCATCGGGACTACCCCCTACGAGCAGTACTTC
CASSIGTTPYEQYF
>TRBV15|NA|TRBD2|TRBJ2-7
TGTGCCACCAGCAGAGGGCGCGGCGGGGGGATCTTCTACGAGCAGTACTTC
CATSRGRGGGIFYEQYF
>TRBV28|NA|NA|TRBJ1-5
TGTGCCAGCAGTTTTTCGGGACAAGACTATCAGCCCCAGCATTTT
CASSFSGQDYQPQHF
>TRBV10-3|NA|NA|TRBJ2-7
TGTGCCAGCACCCGGGACAACCCCGGAGACGAGCAGTACTTC
CASTRDNPGDEQYF
>TRBV28|NA|TRBD2|TRBJ2-5
TGTGCCAGCAGTTTAACCTCACCCTCATGGGGGGTCCGGGGGGCCCAGTACTTC
CASSLTSPSWGVRGAQYF
>TRBV7-8|NA|NA|TRBJ1-5
TGTGCCAGCAGCTTGTTCCGAGCGGTCAATCAGCCCCAGCATTTT
CASSLFRAVNQPQHF
>TRBV10-3|NA|NA|TRBJ2-1
TGTGCCATCAGTGAGTCGAATGTCAGGGCGCCCTACAATGAGCAGTTCTTC
CAISESNVRAPYNEQFF
>TRBV2|NA|TRBD1|TRBJ1-5
TGTGCCAGCAGTGATTTGGGGGCAGGGGGTCAGCCCCAGCATTTT
CASSDLGAGGQPQHF
>TRBV28|NA|NA|TRBJ1-2
TGTGCCAGCAGTTTATCAGGACAGATCTATGGCTACACCTTC
CASSLSGQIYGYTF
>TRBV6-6|NA|NA|TRBJ1-5
TGTGCCAGCAGTCCGGGGGGACTCTCGAAGGGCGGCAATCAGCCCCAGCATTTT
CASSPGGLSKGGNQPQHF
>TRBV4-1|NA|TRBD1|TRBJ2-7
TGCGCCAGCAGCCAGAGTATGGCAGGGGGATTATACGAGCAGTACTTC
CASSQSMAGGLYEQYF
>TRBV12-3/TRBV12-4|once|NA|TRBJ2-5
TGTGCCAGCAGTTCCGGGCCGGAGGCGTCCCAGTACTTC
CASSSGPEASQYF
>TRBV5-1|NA|TRBD2|TRBJ2-5
TGCGCCAGCAGCCCCGGGGGGAACCAAGAGACCCAGTACTTC
CASSPGGNQETQYF
>TRBV5-1|NA|TRBD2|TRBJ2-7
TGCGCCAGCAGCTTGGCTGGTTCCGCGGGAGCAAGCTACGAGCAGTACTTC
CASSLAGSAGASYEQYF
>TRBV7-9|NA|NA|TRBJ2-7
TGTGCCAGCAGCTCACAGGGAATGGGGCGGCACGAGCAGTACTTC
CASSSQGMGRHEQYF
>TRBV19|once|NA|TRBJ1-5
TGTGCCAGTAGTATAGATCAGGTTTGGCAGCCCCAGCATTTT
CASSIDQVWQPQHF
>TRBV12-3/TRBV12-4|once|NA|TRBJ2-5
TGTGCCAGCTCACTCGTTGGCGCCGAGACCCAGTACTTC
CASSLVGAETQYF
>TRBV10-3|once|NA|TRBJ1-2
TGTGCCAACCAGGAAGAGGGATATGGCTACACCTTC
CANQEEGYGYTF
>TRBV28|NA|TRBD1|TRBJ1-2
TGTGCCAGCAACACAGGGGACTATGGCTACACCTTC
CASNTGDYGYTF
>TRBV6-2/TRBV6-3|NA|NA|TRBJ2-7
TGTGCCAGCAGTTTGGACTTCTCCTACGAGCAGTACTTC
CASSLDFSYEQYF
>TRBV4-1|NA|TRBD1|TRBJ2-7
TGCGCCAGCAGCCTACGACAGGGGTTTCAGTACGAGCAGTACTTC
CASSLRQGFQYEQYF
>TRBV11-1|NA|TRBD2|TRBJ2-7
TGTGCCAGCAGCTTCTCACTAGCGGGGGCCTACGAGCAGTACTTC
CASSFSLAGAYEQYF
>TRBV5-1|NA|NA|TRBJ1-2
TGCGCCAGCACCACAGGGTTAGGGTATGGCTACACCTTC
CASTTGLGYGYTF
>TRBV5-8|NA|TRBD1|TRBJ2-5
TGTGCCAGCAGCTGGACCGGGACAGCACACGGGGAGTACTTC
CASSWTGTAHGEYF
>TRBV28|NA|NA|TRBJ1-2
TGTGCCAGCAGCGGGACGGCCCTGGTGGGCTACACCTTC
CASSGTALVGYTF
>TRBV7-6|NA|TRBD2|TRBJ2-1
TGTGCCAGCAGCTTAGTAGGGACTAGAAGCTACAATGAGCAGTTCTTC
CASSLVGTRSYNEQFF
>TRBV6-5|NA|NA|TRBJ1-2
TGTGCCAGCAGCCGCGGCGGTAACTATGGCTACACCTTC
CASSRGGNYGYTF
>TRBV19|NA|NA|TRBJ2-5
TGTGCCAGTAGTCCCATACAGGGCATCGGAGAGACCCAGTACTTC
CASSPIQGIGETQYF
>TRBV2|NA|NA|TRBJ2-5
TGTGCCAGCAGTGAGGCCCAAGAGACCCAGTACTTC
CASSEAQETQYF
>TRBV10-3|NA|NA|TRBJ2-3
TGTGCCATCAGCGGGCGTGAGTTCACAGATACGCAGTATTTT
CAISGREFTDTQYF
>TRBV19|NA|TRBD2|TRBJ2-5
TGTGCCAGTAGTATCCGCGCCCCGACTAGCGGGTATCAAGAGACCCAGTACTTC
CASSIRAPTSGYQETQYF
>TRBV10-3|once|NA|TRBJ2-5
TGTGCCATCAGTGAATGGGGGGAGGACTCGGAGACCCAGTACTTC
CAISEWGEDSETQYF
>TRBV7-2|NA|NA|TRBJ1-6
TGTGCCAGCAGCCTAACACCGGGACGATCACCCCTCCACTTT
CASSLTPGRSPLHF
>TRBV28|NA|NA|TRBJ2-3
TGTGCCAGCAGTCACCTACTAGACACAGATACGCAGTATTTT
CASSHLLDTDTQYF
>TRBV18|NA|TRBD1|TRBJ1-1
TGTGCCAGCTCCCGGGACAGGTGGACTGAAGCTTTCTTT
CASSRDRWTEAFF
>TRBV4-1|NA|NA|TRBJ1-5
TGCGCCAGCAGCCAAGGTCGGGCGGTGGGGTTTAGCAATCAGCCCCAGCATTTT
CASSQGRAVGFSNQPQHF
>TRBV5-1|NA|NA|TRBJ2-7
TGCGCCAGCAGCTTGGGTACAGGGCAGACCTACTACGAGCAGTACTTC
CASSLGTGQTYYEQYF
>TRBV19|NA|NA|TRBJ1-1
TGTGCCAGTAGTATTGACAGGAACACTGAAGCTTTCTTT
CASSIDRNTEAFF
>TRBV19|NA|TRBD1|TRBJ2-3
TGTGCCAGTAGTGTACAGGGGGCTGGAGATACGCAGTATTTT
CASSVQGAGDTQYF
>TRBV4-3|NA|TRBD2|TRBJ2-1
TGCGCCAGCAGCCCTGGGACTAGCGGGAGCTCCTACAATGAGCAGTTCTTC
CASSPGTSGSSYNEQFF
>TRBV5-1|NA|NA|TRBJ1-5
TGCGCCAGCAGCTTGGATTGGGGCAGGGACCAGCCCCAGCATTTT
CASSLDWGRDQPQHF
>TRBV6-5|NA|TRBD1|TRBJ1-2
TGTGCCAGCAGTTATGAGGGACAGGGGGCCTATGGCTACACCTTC
CASSYEGQGAYGYTF
>TRBV28|NA|TRBD1|TRBJ1-4
TGTGCCAGCAGTTCCCCGGACAGGTCGGAAAAACTGTTTTTT
CASSSPDRSEKLFF
>TRBV7-2|NA|TRBD1|TRBJ2-1
TGTGCCAGCGACCGGGACAGGGTGAATGAGCAGTTCTTC
CASDRDRVNEQFF
>TRBV7-9|NA|NA|TRBJ2-3
TGTGCCAGCAGCACTGGGGGGCCCGCTACGCAGTATTTT
CASSTGGPATQYF
>TRBV4-2|NA|NA|TRBJ1-6
TGTGCCAGCAGCCAAGCTGAAGGGACGGGGAATTCACCCCTCCACTTT
CASSQAEGTGNSPLHF
>TRBV24-1|NA|NA|TRBJ1-1
TGTGCCACCAGCCTCGACCCGGACACTGAAGCTTTCTTT
CATSLDPDTEAFF
>TRBV6-2/TRBV6-3|NA|NA|TRBJ2-5
TGTGCCAGCAGTAATAGCCCCAGCCAGTACTTC
CASSNSPSQYF
>TRBV28|NA|NA|TRBJ1-5
TGTGCCAGCAGTCCTTTGGCCCGACTAAAAAAACCCCAGCATTTT
CASSPLARLKKPQHF